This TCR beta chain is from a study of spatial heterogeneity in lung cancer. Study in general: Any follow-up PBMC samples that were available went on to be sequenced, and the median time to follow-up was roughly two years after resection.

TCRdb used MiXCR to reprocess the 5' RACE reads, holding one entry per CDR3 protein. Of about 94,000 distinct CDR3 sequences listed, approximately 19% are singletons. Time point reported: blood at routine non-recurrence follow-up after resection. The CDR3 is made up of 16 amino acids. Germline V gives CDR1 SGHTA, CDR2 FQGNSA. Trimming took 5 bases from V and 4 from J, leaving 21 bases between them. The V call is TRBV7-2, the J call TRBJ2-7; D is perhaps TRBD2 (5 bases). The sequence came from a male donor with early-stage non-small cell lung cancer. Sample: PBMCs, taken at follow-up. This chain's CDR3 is CASSPRLDSGLYEQYF. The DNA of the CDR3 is TGTGCCAGCAGCCCTAGGCTGGACTCAGGCTTATACGAGCAGTACTTC.